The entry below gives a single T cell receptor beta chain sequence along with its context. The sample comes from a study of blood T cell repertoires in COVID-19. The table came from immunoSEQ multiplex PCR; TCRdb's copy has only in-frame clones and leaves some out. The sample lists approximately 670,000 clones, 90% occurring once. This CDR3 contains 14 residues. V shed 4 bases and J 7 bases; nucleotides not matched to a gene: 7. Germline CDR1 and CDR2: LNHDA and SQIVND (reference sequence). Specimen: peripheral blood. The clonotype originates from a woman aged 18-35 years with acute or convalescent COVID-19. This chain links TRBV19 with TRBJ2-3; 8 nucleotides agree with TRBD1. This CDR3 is CASSTDRAGYTQYF. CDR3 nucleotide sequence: TGTGCCAGTAGTACGGACAGGGCGGGATATACGCAGTATTTT.